This T cell receptor (beta chain) is drawn from a study of T cell repertoires in cytomegalovirus infection. Study overall: CMV epitopes that were recently identified and HLA-C-restricted were used alongside well-studied HLA-B-restricted ones. It can be stated that public TCR beta signatures indicated CMV infection as well as a matching HLA type.

This clonotype was seen repeatedly, ten times or more. Antigen: not known. With 5 bases removed from V and 1 base from J, the gap between germline ends came to 18 bases. Germline loops: CDR1 SGHTA, CDR2 FQGNSA. This CDR3 region has 16 residues. TCRdb itself ran the reads through MiXCR, one entry per CDR3 protein. The sample shows about 120,000 distinct CDR3 sequences, roughly 30% of them seen only once. General observations from the study: Cumulative public TCR beta family frequency identified CMV carriers with the relevant HLA. In two of eight donors, the top clonotype was HLA-C-restricted CMV-specific.

The sample here was CD8+ T cells from cultured PBMCs, taken from culture after CMV antigen stimulation. The rearrangement joins TRBV7-2 to TRBJ2-7; the D gene is possibly TRBD2 (6 bases). The receptor was isolated from a human donor in good health (CMV status not recorded). Some clones in this sample may be carry-over from other donors' samples. DNA for the CDR3: TGTGCCAGCAGCGCAGAGGACGGGAGTTTTTCCTACGAGCAGTACTTC. As protein: CASSAEDGSFSYEQYF.